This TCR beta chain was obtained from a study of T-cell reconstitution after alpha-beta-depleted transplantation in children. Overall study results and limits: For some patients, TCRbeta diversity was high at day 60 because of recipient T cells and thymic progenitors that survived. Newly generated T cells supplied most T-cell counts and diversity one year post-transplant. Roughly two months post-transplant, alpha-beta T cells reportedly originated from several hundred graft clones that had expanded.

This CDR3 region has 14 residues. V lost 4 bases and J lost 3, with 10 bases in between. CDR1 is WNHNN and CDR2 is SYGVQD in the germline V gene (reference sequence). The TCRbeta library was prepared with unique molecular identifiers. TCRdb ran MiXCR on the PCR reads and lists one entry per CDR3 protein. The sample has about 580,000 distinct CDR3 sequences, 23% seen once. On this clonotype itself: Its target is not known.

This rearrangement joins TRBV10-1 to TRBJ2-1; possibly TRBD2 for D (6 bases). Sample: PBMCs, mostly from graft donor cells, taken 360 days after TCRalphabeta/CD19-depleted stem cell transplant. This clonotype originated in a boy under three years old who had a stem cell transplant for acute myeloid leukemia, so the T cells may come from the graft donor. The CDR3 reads CASSGRDFYNEQFF. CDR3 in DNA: TGCGCCAGCAGTGGACGGGACTTCTACAATGAGCAGTTCTTC.